This T cell receptor beta chain was captured by sequencing in a study of post-analysis software for immune sequencing data. Looking at the study overall: Disease courses included relapsing-remitting, secondary progressive and progressive-relapsing multiple sclerosis.

V shed 0 bases and J shed 7 bases, with 10 bases lying between them. Germline loops: CDR1 KGHSH, CDR2 LQKENI. This CDR3 is built from 14 residues. A remark on this clonotype: Its antigen is unknown.

Study findings and constraints: Samples sharing a preparation batch grouped tightly together when assessed by F measure. Controls had lower frequencies than patients of roughly five TRBV segments, which included TRBV5-6, TRBV5-1 and TRBV20-1.

The authors incorporated unique molecular identifiers into the TCR beta cDNA libraries. There were 1 to 10 million T cells, and approximately 480,000 cDNA molecules came from them. TCRdb redid the calling of the PCR reads with MiXCR, one entry per CDR3 protein. The sample records about 180,000 distinct CDR3 sequences, approximately 31% being singletons. The clonotype comes from a girl between 5 and 17 years old with multiple sclerosis. Sequencing input: blood. This rearrangement joins TRBV18 to TRBJ1-5; D not certain. In DNA, the CDR3 is TGTGCCAGCTCACCACCGGGCGGCGGGCAGCCCCAGCATTTT. Its translation is CASSPPGGGQPQHF.